The present TCR beta chain was sequenced within a study of blood T cell repertoires in COVID-19 (dated by TCRdb to 2018 to 2020). The study in broad terms: Samples from collaborators originated in the United States, Italy and Spain and spanned both the acute and convalescent phases of COVID-19. The repertoires were released in a freely available public database intended as a resource for research on the immune response to SARS-CoV-2. Samples came from the ongoing ImmuneRACE study (first 160 participants) plus 1,254 subjects from 6 global collaborators. The dataset comprised deeply sampled blood TCRbeta repertoires from subjects exposed to, actively infected with, or recovered from COVID-19. The sample metadata nearly always contained a de-identified subject ID, COVID-19 status, age in years and sex. Where available, HLA class I and class II types were obtained from metadata supplied by the sample provider rather than from assay-based typing. The material from the prospective study consisted of cDNA or gDNA derived from T cells, B-cell-depleted T cells, or PBMCs. What the authors observed across the whole study: Clinical and demographic metadata were provided uncurated, with the amount varying by source and participant.

Trimming takes 3 bases from V and 9 bases from J, and the germline ends sit 15 bases apart. From the germline V gene (reference sequence), CDR1 is GTSNPN and CDR2 is SVGIG. Its CDR3 holds 14 amino acids, cysteine through phenylalanine. Only CDR3 DNA is held: 42 bases, read in frame from base 1. The collaborating institutions used their own protocols to collect whole blood in K2EDTA tubes. For TCRbeta analysis, collaborators shipped samples in one of three forms: frozen whole blood, isolated PBMCs, or DNA extracted from either of those sample types. Worth noting for this clone: Its specific antigen is unknown. Base qualities are not at hand, and no much larger clone is one base apart.

TCRbeta CDR3 regions were amplified from genomic DNA using the immunoSEQ Assay, a bias-controlled multiplex PCR. The study's processing was this. The number of nucleated cells in each sample was estimated from the amplification of reference gene primers within the assay. Sequence reads were collapsed and filtered to measure the absolute abundance of every unique TCRbeta CDR3 rearrangement. For each sample, productive Simpson clonality was calculated by taking the square root of Simpson's diversity index across productive rearrangements. Drawn from immuneACCESS, this table holds only the in-frame rearrangements with V and J called that TCRdb kept. Clones are partly lost; checked studies trace under half to an unresolved V gene and leave the rest unexplained. The V and J calls and clone size are taken from that table; D and trimming were inferred from the DNA. For this sample the table gives fewer than 400,000 clones, of which approximately 86% were detected only once. Clones ranked in the top ten supply around 3% of the sample.

Sequencing was done on a sample of peripheral blood. The rearrangement combines TRBV30 with TRBJ1-6; TRBD1 is possibly the D segment (5 matching bases). The TCR sequence derives from a human donor in a cohort sampled during active COVID-19. The CDR3 here reads CAWSGGGSFSPLHF. The DNA sequence is as follows: TGTGCCTGGAGCGGGGGAGGATCTTTTTCACCCCTCCACTTT.